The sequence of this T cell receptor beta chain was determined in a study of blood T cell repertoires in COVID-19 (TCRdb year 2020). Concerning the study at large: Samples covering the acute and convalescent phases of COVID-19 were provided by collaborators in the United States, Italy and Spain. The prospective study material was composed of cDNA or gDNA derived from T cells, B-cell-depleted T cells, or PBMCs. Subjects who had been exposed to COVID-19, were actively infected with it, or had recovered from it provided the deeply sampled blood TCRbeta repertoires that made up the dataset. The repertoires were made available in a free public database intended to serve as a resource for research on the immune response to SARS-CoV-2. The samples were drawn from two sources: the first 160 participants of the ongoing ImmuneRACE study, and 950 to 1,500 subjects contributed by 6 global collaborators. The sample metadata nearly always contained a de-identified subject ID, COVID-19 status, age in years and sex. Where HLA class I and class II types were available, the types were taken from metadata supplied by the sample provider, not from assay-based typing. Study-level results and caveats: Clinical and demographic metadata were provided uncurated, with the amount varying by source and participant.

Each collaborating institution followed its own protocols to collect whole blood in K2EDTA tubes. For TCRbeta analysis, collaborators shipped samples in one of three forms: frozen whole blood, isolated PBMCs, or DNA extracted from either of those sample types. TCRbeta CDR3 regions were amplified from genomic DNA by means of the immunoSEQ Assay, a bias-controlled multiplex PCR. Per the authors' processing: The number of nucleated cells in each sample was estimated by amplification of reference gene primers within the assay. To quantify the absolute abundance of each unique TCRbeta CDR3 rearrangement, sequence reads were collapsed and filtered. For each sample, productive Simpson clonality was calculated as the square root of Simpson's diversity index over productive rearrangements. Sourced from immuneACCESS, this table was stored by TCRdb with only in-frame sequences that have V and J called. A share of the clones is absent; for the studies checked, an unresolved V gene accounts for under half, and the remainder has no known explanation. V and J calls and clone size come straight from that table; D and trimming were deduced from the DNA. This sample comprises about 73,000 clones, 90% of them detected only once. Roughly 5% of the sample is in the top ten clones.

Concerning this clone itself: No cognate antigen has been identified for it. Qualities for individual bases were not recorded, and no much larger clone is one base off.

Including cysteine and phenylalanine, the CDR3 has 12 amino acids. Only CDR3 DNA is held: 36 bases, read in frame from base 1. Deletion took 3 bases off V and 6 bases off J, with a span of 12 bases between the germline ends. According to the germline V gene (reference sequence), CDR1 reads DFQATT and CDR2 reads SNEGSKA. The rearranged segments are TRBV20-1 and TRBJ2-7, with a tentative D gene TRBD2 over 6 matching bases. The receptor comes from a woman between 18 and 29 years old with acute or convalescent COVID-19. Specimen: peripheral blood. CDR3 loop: CSASQGLREQYF. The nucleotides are TGCAGTGCTAGTCAGGGACTCCGCGAGCAGTACTTC.